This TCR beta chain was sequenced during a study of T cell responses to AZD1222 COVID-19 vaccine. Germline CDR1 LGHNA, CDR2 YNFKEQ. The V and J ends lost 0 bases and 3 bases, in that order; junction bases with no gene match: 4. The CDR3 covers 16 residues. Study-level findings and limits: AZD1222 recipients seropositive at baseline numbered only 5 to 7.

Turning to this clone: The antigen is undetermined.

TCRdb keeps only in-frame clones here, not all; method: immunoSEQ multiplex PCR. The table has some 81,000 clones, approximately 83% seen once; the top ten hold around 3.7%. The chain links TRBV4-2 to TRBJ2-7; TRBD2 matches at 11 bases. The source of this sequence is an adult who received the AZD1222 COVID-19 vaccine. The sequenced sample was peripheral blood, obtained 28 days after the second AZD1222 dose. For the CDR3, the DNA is TGTGCCAGCAGCCAAGATATCACTAGCGGGAGCTACGAGCAGTACTTC. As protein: CASSQDITSGSYEQYF.